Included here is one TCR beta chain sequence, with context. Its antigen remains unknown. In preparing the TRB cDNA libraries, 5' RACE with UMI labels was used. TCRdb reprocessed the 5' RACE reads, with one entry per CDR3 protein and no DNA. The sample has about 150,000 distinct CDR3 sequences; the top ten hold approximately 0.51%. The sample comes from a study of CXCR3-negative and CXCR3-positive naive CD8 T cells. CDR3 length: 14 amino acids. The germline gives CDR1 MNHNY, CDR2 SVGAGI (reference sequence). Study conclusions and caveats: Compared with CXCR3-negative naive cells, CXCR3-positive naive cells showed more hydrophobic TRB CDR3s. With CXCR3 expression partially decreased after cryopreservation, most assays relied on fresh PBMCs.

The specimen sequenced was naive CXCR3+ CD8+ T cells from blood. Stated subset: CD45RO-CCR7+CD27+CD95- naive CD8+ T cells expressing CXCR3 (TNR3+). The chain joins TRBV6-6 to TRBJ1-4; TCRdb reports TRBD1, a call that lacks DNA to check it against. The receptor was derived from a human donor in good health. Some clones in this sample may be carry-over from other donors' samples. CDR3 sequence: CASSYERRGEKLFF.